This T cell receptor beta chain was recorded in a study of B cell selection in AIRE deficiency. Data came from immunoSEQ multiplex PCR; TCRdb stores just in-frame clones and leaves some out. Among roughly 23,000 clones, roughly 96% were seen once, and the ten largest hold 0.15% to 0.2%. Trimming removed 5 bases at V and 0 bases at J, with 13 bases between. This CDR3 is 15 amino acids long. Germline values: CDR1 SEHNR, CDR2 FQNEAQ (reference sequence). The sorted conventional CD4 T cells were gated as CD4+CD127+. Sequencing used CD4+CD127+ conventional T cells sorted from PBMCs. This TCR derives from a human donor in good health. The V gene is TRBV7-9, the J gene TRBJ1-1; D uncertain. For the CDR3, the DNA is TGTGCCAGCAGCAAAGATCTTGGGATGAACACTGAAGCTTTCTTT. Its translation is CASSKDLGMNTEAFF. The full variable domain, rest sourced from reference TRBV7-9 and TRBJ1-1, is DTGVSQNPRHKITKRGQNVTFRCDPISEHNRLYWYRQTLGQGPEFLTYFQNEAQLEKSRLLSDRFSAERPKGSFSTLEIQRTEQGDSAMYLCASSKDLGMNTEAFFGQGTRLTVV.